These 21 T cell receptor beta chains share one sample of origin, sequenced in a study of T cell responses to AZD1222 COVID-19 vaccine (dated by TCRdb to the early 2020s). The protocol used for the library was the immunoSEQ multiplex PCR assay. The source is immuneACCESS, and TCRdb retained only in-frame sequences with V and J called. Part of the clones is not carried over; for the studies checked, unresolved V genes explain less than half of this, and the remainder is unexplained. In all, the sample holds about 100,000 clones, and approximately 90% of those were seen once. Jointly, the top ten make up 1% to 1.5% of the sample. The sample's time point, from its label and the paper: baseline before first vaccination. Sequencing used peripheral blood, obtained on day 0 of AZD1222 vaccination. The receptors were gathered from an adult in good health.

The rearrangement uses TRBV5-1 and TRBJ2-7; D gene uncertain. Trimming left V 0 bases short and J 4 bases short, with 2 bases between. The CDR3 runs to 11 residues. Germline V gene lookup returns CDR1 SGHRS and CDR2 YFSETQ. Here the CDR3 reads CASSLAYEQYF. The CDR3 DNA reads as TGCGCCAGCAGCTTGGCATACGAGCAGTACTTC.

This chain uses TRBV19 with TRBJ1-1, with 9 positions matching TRBD1. The CDR3 sequence is 15 residues long. Germline CDR1 LNHDA, CDR2 SQIVND (reference sequence). J gave up 7 bases and V 5 bases, and 11 bases lay outside the gene matches. Here the CDR3 reads CASSPTPDRGYEAFF. The CDR3 coding sequence is TGTGCCAGTAGTCCCACCCCGGACAGGGGATATGAAGCTTTCTTT.

The V and J genes are TRBV5-4 and TRBJ1-1; D not resolved. Germline V gene sequence: CDR1 SGHNT, CDR2 YYREEE (reference sequence). Between the trimmed V and J ends, which lost 1 base and 0 bases, there was a span of 7 bases. There are 14 residues in the CDR3. CDR3 loop: CASSLRDLNTEAFF. The CDR3 DNA reads as TGTGCCAGCAGCTTGAGGGATCTGAACACTGAAGCTTTCTTT.

The chain employs TRBV10-3 and TRBJ1-6; 7 nucleotides match TRBD1. From germline, CDR1 is ENHRY and CDR2 SYGVKD. The ends lost 6 bases at V and 7 bases at J; junction bases unmatched: 9. The CDR3 covers 15 residues. The CDR3 region has the DNA TGTGCCATCAGCGAAGACAGGGCCGGGAATTCACCCCTCCACTTT. It translates to CAISEDRAGNSPLHF.

This chain uses TRBV13 with TRBJ1-3; D gene ambiguous. Germline CDR1 reads PRHDT; CDR2 reads FYEKMQ (reference sequence). The CDR3 has 14 amino acids. Trimming cost V 3 bases and J 0 bases, with 6 bases left between them. CDR3 coding DNA: TGTGCCAGCAGCTTCGGCAGCTCTGGAAACACCATATATTTT. This encodes CASSFGSSGNTIYF.

The chain links TRBV4-1 to TRBJ1-6; D call uncertain. CDR3 length equals 15 residues. The germline V gene has CDR1 MGHRA and CDR2 YSYEKL. The ends were cut back, 1 base at V and 7 bases at J, with 11 bases in the middle. CDR3 nucleotide sequence: TGCGCCAGCAGCCAAGTACAGCAGACCAATTCACCCCTCCACTTT. Translating gives CASSQVQQTNSPLHF.

The rearrangement uses TRBV5-6 and TRBJ1-5, with 7 positions matching TRBD1. From germline, CDR1 is SGHDT and CDR2 YYEEEE. J lost 6 bases, V lost 0 bases, and 3 bases had no gene match. This CDR3 has 14 residues. The CDR3 here is CASSLVGGGQPQHF. The CDR3 coding sequence is TGTGCCAGCAGCTTGGTAGGGGGCGGTCAGCCCCAGCATTTT.

The chain couples TRBV5-1 to TRBJ2-3; 11 bases are shared with TRBD2. Germline V gives CDR1 SGHRS, CDR2 YFSETQ. The CDR3 contains 16 residues. The V segment lost 0 bases and the J segment 4 bases; nucleotides outside the gene matches: 4. As DNA, the CDR3 is TGCGCCAGCAGCTTGGAGTTGGGACTAGCGGCAGATACGCAGTATTTT. Its translation is CASSLELGLAADTQYF.

The chain couples TRBV4-2 to TRBJ2-5; 7 bases are a match to TRBD2. Trimming at V came to 4 bases and at J to 4 bases, leaving 6 bases not matched to a gene. Per the germline V gene, CDR1 is LGHNA and CDR2 is YNFKEQ. The length of the CDR3 is 14 residues. Here the CDR3 DNA reads TGTGCCAGCAGCCCCGGGGACTATGTAGAGACCCAGTACTTC. As protein: CASSPGDYVETQYF.

The V gene is TRBV15, the J gene TRBJ2-1; a possible D gene is TRBD1 (5 bases). V dropped 1 base and J dropped 3 bases, with 13 bases sitting between them. Germline loops: CDR1 LNHNV, CDR2 YYDKDF (reference sequence). The CDR3 contains 16 residues. This CDR3 reads CATSRVVGVGYNEQFF. CDR3 DNA: TGTGCCACCAGCAGAGTAGTAGGGGTGGGCTACAATGAGCAGTTCTTC.

In this sample, this clone turned up a few times. Other nucleotide sequences from this sample produce the same CDR3. The chain uses TRBV20-1 and TRBJ1-2, with D perhaps matching TRBD1 (5 bases). The CDR3 spans 11 residues. Germline V lookup: CDR1 DFQATT, CDR2 SNEGSKA (reference sequence). V was shortened by 0 bases and J by 7 bases, with 6 bases between the two germline ends. The CDR3 nucleotides read TGCAGTGCTAGAGAAGGGGTTGGCTACACCTTC. Residues: CSAREGVGYTF.

This chain joins TRBV30 and TRBJ2-2; D possibly corresponds to TRBD1 (5 bases). The CDR3 runs 15 residues. Germline CDR1 GTSNPN, CDR2 SVGIG (reference sequence). Trimming stripped 0 bases from V and 7 bases from J, with 15 bases between. The CDR3 is CAWSVQASLDGELFF. CDR3 DNA sequence: TGTGCCTGGAGTGTACAGGCTAGTTTAGACGGGGAGCTGTTTTTT. Looking up the rest from reference TRBV30 and TRBJ2-2 gives the full variable domain: SQTIHQWPATLVQPVGSPLSLECTVEGTSNPNLYWYRQAAGRGLQLLFYSVGIGQISSEVPQNLSASRPQDRQFILSSKKLLLSDSGFYLCAWSVQASLDGELFFGEGSRLTVL.

The CDR3 region is CASSSGANLNTGELFF. In DNA form, the CDR3 reads TGTGCCAGCAGTTCGGGAGCAAACCTGAACACCGGGGAGCTGTTTTTT. The V call is TRBV2, the J call TRBJ2-2, with D tentatively TRBD2 (6 bases). Looked up from germline, CDR1 is SNHLY and CDR2 is FYNNEI. Trimming removed 5 bases at V and 1 base at J, with 14 bases between. This CDR3 is 16 amino acids long.

V gene TRBV18 combines with J gene TRBJ2-3, with D uncertain. Trimming removed 1 base from V and 2 bases from J, with 16 bases in between. CDR1 and CDR2 from the germline V gene are KGHSH and LQKENI. The CDR3 is 17 residues long. The chain's CDR3 is CASSPRVQEGNTDTQYF. As DNA, the CDR3 is TGTGCCAGCTCACCACGAGTTCAAGAAGGGAACACAGATACGCAGTATTTT. The full variable domain, rest sourced from reference TRBV18 and TRBJ2-3, is NAGVMQNPRHLVRRRGQEARLRCSPMKGHSHVYWYRQLPEEGLKFMVYLQKENIIDESGMPKERFSAEFPKEGPSILRIQQVVRGDSAAYFCASSPRVQEGNTDTQYFGPGTRLTVL.

This clone was recorded a few times. The chain employs TRBV5-4 and TRBJ1-2; TRBD1 is a possible D gene (6 bases). Deletions cut 4 bases from V and 1 base from J, with 8 bases between. The germline V gene has CDR1 SGHNT and CDR2 YYREEE (reference sequence). The CDR3 spans 13 residues. The DNA of the CDR3 is TGTGCCAGCAGCCCGGACAGTAACTATGGCTACACCTTC. Translated: CASSPDSNYGYTF.

The chain joins TRBV15 to TRBJ1-5; D remains unclear. The CDR3 runs 14 residues. Trimming shortened V by 2 bases and J by 5 bases, and 10 bases separated the two germline ends. Per germline, CDR1 LNHNV and CDR2 YYDKDF (reference sequence). CDR3 in amino acids: CATSRNTLDQPQHF. The CDR3 nucleotides read TGTGCCACCAGCAGAAACACCCTTGATCAGCCCCAGCATTTT.

V is TRBV27 and J is TRBJ1-2; 7 bases are a match to TRBD1. Trimming at V came to 6 bases and at J to 0 bases, leaving 10 bases not matched to a gene. Germline loops: CDR1 MNHEY, CDR2 SMNVEV (reference sequence). This CDR3 has 16 amino acids. CDR3 sequence: CASSPQGSPANYGYTF. The CDR3 DNA sequence: TGTGCCAGCAGCCCACAGGGGTCTCCAGCTAACTATGGCTACACCTTC.

This chain links TRBV19 with TRBJ1-6, with D unclear. Per the germline V gene, CDR1 is LNHDA and CDR2 is SQIVND (reference sequence). This CDR3 comprises 12 residues. The V gene lost 1 base and the J gene lost 10 bases, with 5 bases spanning the gap. CDR3 residues: CASSIGGSPLHF. CDR3 DNA: TGTGCCAGTAGTATAGGAGGATCACCCCTCCACTTT.

The J gene is TRBJ2-4, the V gene TRBV5-1, with TRBD2 as a possible D gene (6 bases). Deletions cut 1 base from V and 4 bases from J, with 9 bases between. The CDR3 extends over 14 amino acids. Germline-derived CDR1 and CDR2 are SGHRS and YFSETQ. CDR3 DNA sequence: TGCGCCAGCAGCTTGATAGGAGGGAAAAACATTCAGTACTTC. Translating gives CASSLIGGKNIQYF.

V and J are TRBV9 and TRBJ1-6; D possibly corresponds to TRBD1 (5 bases). Germline CDR1 SGDLS, CDR2 YYNGEE. Trimming took 0 bases from V and 8 from J, leaving 12 bases between them. The CDR3 extends over 15 amino acids. The CDR3: CASSVDEFRDSPLHF. CDR3 nucleotides: TGTGCCAGCAGCGTAGATGAGTTCAGGGATTCACCCCTCCACTTT. The full variable domain, in which reference TRBV9 and TRBJ1-6 provide the parts outside the CDR3, is DSGVTQTPKHLITATGQRVTLRCSPRSGDLSVYWYQQSLDQGLQFLIQYYNGEERAKGNILERFSAQQFPDLHSELNLSSLELGDSALYFCASSVDEFRDSPLHFGNGTRLTVT.

The chain links TRBV5-6 to TRBJ1-6; unclear D gene. Trimming cost V 5 bases and J 3 bases, with 15 bases left between them. CDR1 and CDR2 from the germline V gene are SGHDT and YYEEEE. The CDR3 sequence is 16 residues long. The CDR3, as DNA: TGTGCCAGCAGTTTCTGGACGGAGAACTATAATTCACCCCTCCACTTT. This encodes CASSFWTENYNSPLHF.